These T cell receptor beta chains were read from a single sample in a study of shared clonotypes between healthy human individuals. Repertoires were generated with immunoSEQ multiplex PCR, while TCRdb's copy carries only in-frame clones and drops some. The data contain around 2.5 million clones, under 95% of them singletons. The sample was naive CD4+ T cells from PBMCs. These receptors all stem from a man aged 18 to 30 in good health. Some clones in this sample may be carry-over from other donors' samples. CDR3s include the opening cysteine and the closing phenylalanine or tryptophan. Each record gives: J gene, V gene, CDR3 protein.

J: TRBJ1-4
V: TRBV14
CDR3: CASSPGLARNEKLFF

J: TRBJ2-7
V: TRBV7-2
CDR3: CASSSDTYEQYF

J: TRBJ1-2
V: TRBV7-3
CDR3: CASSSSQGRDGYTF

J: TRBJ1-2
V: TRBV6-1
CDR3: CASTLTGTNYGYTF

J: TRBJ2-6
V: TRBV28
CDR3: CASSLIGANVLTF

J: TRBJ2-7
V: TRBV7-3
CDR3: CASSLNGAGPYEQYF

J: TRBJ2-5
V: TRBV2
CDR3: CASSEQGAGETQYF

J: TRBJ1-1
V: TRBV29-1
CDR3: CSVGYLGERGTEAFF

J: TRBJ2-2
V: TRBV5-1
CDR3: CASSLVRQGNTGELFF

J: TRBJ2-5
V: TRBV19
CDR3: CASSIQGTEGTQYF

J: TRBJ2-7
V: TRBV5-1
CDR3: CASSNQTGTGEQYF

J: TRBJ2-7
V: TRBV5-1
CDR3: CASSLVGTAIEQYF

J: TRBJ1-1
V: TRBV14
CDR3: CASSQGRGALNTEAFF

J: TRBJ2-7
V: TRBV5-1
CDR3: CASRRGRTGTTYEQYF

J: TRBJ1-1
V: TRBV30
CDR3: CAWRGFWGSRNTEAFF

J: TRBJ2-1
V: TRBV9
CDR3: CASRFSGSGDEQFF

J: TRBJ1-1
V: TRBV6-5
CDR3: CASSYSGDRENEAFF

J: TRBJ2-6
V: TRBV27
CDR3: CASRTFSGANVLTF

J: TRBJ2-7
V: TRBV18
CDR3: CASSPGVAYEQYF

J: TRBJ2-7
V: TRBV7-9
CDR3: CASSYRDRYEQYF

J: TRBJ2-7
V: TRBV29-1
CDR3: CSVARLESSYEQYF

J: TRBJ2-3
V: TRBV28
CDR3: CASQGGSTDTQYF

J: TRBJ2-5
V: TRBV5-1
CDR3: CASSTINSGSIVETQYF

J: TRBJ1-1
V: TRBV19
CDR3: CASSYGRESTEAFF

J: TRBJ2-5
V: TRBV5-1
CDR3: CASSHLGQGSEETQYF

J: TRBJ2-1
V: TRBV6-6
CDR3: CASRYSGSGYNEQFF

J: TRBJ2-3
V: TRBV5-6
CDR3: CASSWGATDTQYF

J: TRBJ2-3
V: TRBV27
CDR3: CASSRPTSTDTQYF

J: TRBJ1-2
V: TRBV6-1
CDR3: CASSEAPVNYGYTF

J: TRBJ2-3
V: TRBV25-1
CDR3: CASSAPWDTQYF

J: TRBJ1-2
V: TRBV6-5
CDR3: CASSYTGTGGFGGYTF

J: TRBJ2-7
V: TRBV7-3
CDR3: CASSLMGLAGGPYEQYF

J: TRBJ1-2
V: TRBV5-5
CDR3: CASSLLARVGYGYTF

J: TRBJ1-2
V: TRBV29-1
CDR3: CSVGAGQNYGYTF

J: TRBJ2-7
V: TRBV19
CDR3: CASTPPGAYEQYF

J: TRBJ1-1
V: TRBV5-1
CDR3: CASSTSDPRTEAFF

J: TRBJ2-3
V: TRBV19
CDR3: CASSATGTDTQYF

J: TRBJ1-1
V: TRBV27
CDR3: CASRFLREGTEAFF

J: TRBJ1-2
V: TRBV19
CDR3: CASSMQGEDYGYTF

J: TRBJ2-7
V: TRBV19
CDR3: CATGGTSGRTYEQYF

J: TRBJ2-1
V: TRBV6-4
CDR3: CASSTGRPGNEQFF

J: TRBJ2-2
V: TRBV7-8
CDR3: CASSPRAGPGELFF

J: TRBJ1-1
V: TRBV6-1
CDR3: CASSETGTNTEAFF

J: TRBJ2-1
V: TRBV25-1
CDR3: CASSEYEQFF

J: TRBJ1-5
V: TRBV4-2
CDR3: CASSQVDRGDQPQHF

J: TRBJ1-1
V: TRBV29-1
CDR3: CSVGPGALEAFF

J: TRBJ1-2
V: TRBV5-1
CDR3: CASSVNSQRGYTF

J: TRBJ2-6
V: TRBV2
CDR3: CASGPSEANVLTF

J: TRBJ2-7
V: TRBV7-9
CDR3: CASSLVVGEQYF

J: TRBJ1-1
V: TRBV5-4
CDR3: CASSLERTGLGEAFF

J: TRBJ2-1
V: TRBV20-1
CDR3: CSARRDNEQFF

J: TRBJ2-3
V: TRBV4-3
CDR3: CASSQASGRTDTQYF

J: TRBJ1-5
V: TRBV6-7
CDR3: CASSANLETGDSNQPQHF

J: TRBJ1-1
V: TRBV4-1
CDR3: CASSPRPPGTDKNTEAFF

J: TRBJ2-5
V: TRBV4-1
CDR3: CASSYSSRETQYF

J: TRBJ2-7
V: TRBV6-5
CDR3: CASSPIDRERYEQYF

J: TRBJ2-2
V: TRBV6-6
CDR3: CASSYTGNTGELFF

J: TRBJ2-1
V: TRBV2
CDR3: CASSEAGLAEGNEQFF

J: TRBJ2-7
V: TRBV9
CDR3: CASSAGGTSGTNSYEQYF

J: TRBJ1-2
V: TRBV28
CDR3: CASSLGQSYGYTF